This T cell receptor (beta chain) was documented in a study of T cell repertoires in cytomegalovirus infection. One entry per CDR3 protein, called by TCRdb with MiXCR from the reads. The table has roughly 570,000 distinct CDR3 sequences, 40% seen once; the top ten hold more than 40%. Germline CDR1 reads SEHNR; CDR2 reads FQNEAQ (reference sequence). The V end was cut by 3 bases, the J end by 5 bases, with 13 bases between. The length of the CDR3 is 14 residues. Remarks on this clonotype: The antigen is unknown.

This TCR was recovered from a human donor in good health (CMV status not recorded). Some clones in this sample may be carry-over from other donors' samples. Sequenced material: cultured PBMCs, taken from culture after CMV antigen stimulation. The chain carries TRBV7-9 and TRBJ1-1; TRBD1 is a possible D gene (5 bases). Written as DNA, the CDR3 is TGTGCCAGCAGCTTCGCGGGGGGGGTAACTGAAGCTTTCTTT. It is translated as CASSFAGGVTEAFF.